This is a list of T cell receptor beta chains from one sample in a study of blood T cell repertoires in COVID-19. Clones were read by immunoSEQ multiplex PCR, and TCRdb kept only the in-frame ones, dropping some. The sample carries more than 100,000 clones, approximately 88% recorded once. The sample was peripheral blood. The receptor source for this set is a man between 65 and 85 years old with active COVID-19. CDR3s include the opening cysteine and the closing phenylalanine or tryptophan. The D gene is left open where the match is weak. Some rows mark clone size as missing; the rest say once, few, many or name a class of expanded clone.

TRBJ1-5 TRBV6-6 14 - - TGTGCCAGCAGTTCAGGGGCTGGCAATCAGCCCCAGCATTTT CASSSGAGNQPQHF
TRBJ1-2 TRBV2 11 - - TGTGCCAGCAGTGAGAGATATGGCTACACCTTC CASSERYGYTF
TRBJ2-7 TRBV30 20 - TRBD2 TGTGCCTGGAGTGAATCCCAGACGGGACTAGCGGGATCCTCCTCCTACGAGCAGTACTTC CAWSESQTGLAGSSSYEQYF
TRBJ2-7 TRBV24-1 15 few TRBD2 TGTGCCACCAGTATGGGGACTAGCGGGAGCGGCGAGCAGTACTTC CATSMGTSGSGEQYF
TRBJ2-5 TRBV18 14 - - TGTGCCAGCTCACCTGACACCCCCGCGGAGACCCAGTACTTC CASSPDTPAETQYF
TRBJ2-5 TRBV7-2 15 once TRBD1 TGTGCCAGCAGCCAAGGGGACAGGGCGCAAGAGACCCAGTACTTC CASSQGDRAQETQYF
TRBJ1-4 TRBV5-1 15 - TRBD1 TGCGCCAGCAGCCCGGGGACAGGAGGTAACGAAAAACTGTTTTTT CASSPGTGGNEKLFF
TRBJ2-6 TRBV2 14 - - TGTGCCAGCTCAGGGGGGACTGGGGCCAACGTCCTGACTTTC CASSGGTGANVLTF
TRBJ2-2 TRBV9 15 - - TGTGCCAGCAGCACCCCAGGGCAGGGGTTCGGGGAGCTGTTTTTT CASSTPGQGFGELFF
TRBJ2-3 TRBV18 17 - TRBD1 TGTGCCAGCTCACCACAACTAAGCACAGGGGCCACAGATACGCAGTATTTT CASSPQLSTGATDTQYF
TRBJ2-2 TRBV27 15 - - TGTGCCAGCAGTCCGCAGGGTAGGTCCACCGGGGAGCTGTTTTTT CASSPQGRSTGELFF
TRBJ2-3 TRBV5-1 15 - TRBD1 TGCGCCAGCAGCGTGGACAGGGCAAGCACAGATACGCAGTATTTT CASSVDRASTDTQYF